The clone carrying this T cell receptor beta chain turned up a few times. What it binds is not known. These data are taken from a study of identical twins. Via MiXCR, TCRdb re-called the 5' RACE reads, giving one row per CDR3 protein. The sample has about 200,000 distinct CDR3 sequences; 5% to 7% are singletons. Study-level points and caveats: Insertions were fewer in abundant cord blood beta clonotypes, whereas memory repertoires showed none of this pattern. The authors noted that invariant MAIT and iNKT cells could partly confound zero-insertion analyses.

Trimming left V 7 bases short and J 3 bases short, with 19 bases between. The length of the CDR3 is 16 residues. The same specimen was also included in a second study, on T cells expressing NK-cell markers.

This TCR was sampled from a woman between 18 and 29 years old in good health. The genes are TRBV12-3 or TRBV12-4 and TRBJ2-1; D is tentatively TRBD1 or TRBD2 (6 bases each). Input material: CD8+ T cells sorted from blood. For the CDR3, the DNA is TGTGCCAGCAATATAGAGGGGGGAACTGGCTACAATGAGCAGTTCTTC. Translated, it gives CASNIEGGTGYNEQFF.